The 27 T cell receptor beta chains in this list originate from one sample, sequenced in a study of T cells in Graves' hyperthyroidism and ophthalmopathy. Template material for amplifying TCR beta CDR3 regions consisted of RNA transcripts. TCR CDR3 regions were first amplified by RT-PCR with HTBI primers. MiXCR, applied by TCRdb to the multiplex PCR reads, yields one record per CDR3 protein. The table records about 590,000 distinct CDR3 sequences, about a sixth of them present only once. The sample comprised blood. The receptor set was obtained from a woman aged 25 to 45 with Graves' hyperthyroidism.

The CDR3 protein is CASTVRKNSGETQYF. CDR3 DNA sequence: TGTGCCAGCACCGTGAGGAAAAACTCCGGAGAGACCCAGTACTTC. J is TRBJ2-5 and V is TRBV7-2; D unclear. Looked up from germline, CDR1 is SGHTA and CDR2 is FQGNSA. This CDR3 spans 15 amino acids. V lost 7 bases and J lost 4, with 19 bases in between.

The J gene is TRBJ1-4, the V gene TRBV18, with a tentative D call TRBD1 (5 bases). Germline CDR1 is KGHSH and CDR2 is LQKENI. V was clipped by 10 bases and J by 2 bases, with 11 bases between them. This CDR3 has 13 residues. The CDR3 protein is CATTRDTNEKLFF. CDR3 bases: TGTGCCACCACCAGGGACACTAATGAAAAACTGTTTTTT.

Notes on this clonotype: This clone may be a read error of a much larger clone one base away. This chain links TRBV28 with TRBJ1-1; no reliable D call. CDR3 length: 12 residues. With 6 bases removed from V and 4 bases from J, the gap between germline ends came to 9 bases. The germline V gene encodes CDR1 MDHEN and CDR2 SYDVKM. Here the CDR3 reads CASSSWLTEAFF. In DNA form, the CDR3 reads TGTGCCAGCAGCTCTTGGCTCACTGAAGCTTTCTTT.

This clonotype was recorded many times. This rearrangement joins TRBV7-6 to TRBJ2-3; D is unresolved. Between the trimmed V and J ends, which lost 5 bases and 2 bases, there was a span of 23 bases. This CDR3 is 18 amino acids long. Germline CDR1 reads SGHVS; CDR2 reads FNYEAQ. The CDR3 is CASSLILLLPPPTDTQYF. The CDR3, as DNA: TGTGCCAGCAGCCTCATACTACTGCTGCCGCCTCCCACAGATACGCAGTATTTT. The full variable domain, completed using reference TRBV7-6 and TRBJ2-3, is GAGVSQSPRYKVTKRGQDVALRCDPISGHVSLYWYRQALGQGPEFLTYFNYEAQQDKSGLPNDRFSAERPEGSISTLTIQRTEQRDSAMYRCASSLILLLPPPTDTQYFGPGTRLTVL.

The V and J genes are TRBV6-1 and TRBJ2-5; D could derive from TRBD1 or TRBD2 (5 bases each). This CDR3 is 16 amino acids long. Trimming stripped 11 bases from V and 5 bases from J, with 27 bases between. The germline CDR1 and CDR2 sequences are MNHNS and SASEGT. This CDR3 is CAASYPGRETVETQYF. The CDR3 DNA is TGTGCCGCCTCCTACCCCGGTAGGGAGACAGTGGAGACCCAGTACTTC.

This clonotype was recorded at least ten times. The chain couples TRBV5-1 to TRBJ2-7, with 8 positions matching TRBD2. The V gene end was trimmed by 2 bases and the J gene end by 3 bases; junction bases not matched to a gene: 7. Germline CDR1 and CDR2: SGHRS and YFSETQ. The CDR3 runs to 15 residues. The DNA of the CDR3 is TGCGCCAGCAGCTTCCTTGATAGCGGGAACTACGAGCAGTACTTC. This encodes CASSFLDSGNYEQYF.

There are many counts of this clonotype. This chain joins TRBV27 and TRBJ2-1; TRBD2 matches 13 bases. Germline lookup yields CDR1 MNHEY and CDR2 SMNVEV (reference sequence). The CDR3 spans 16 residues. V was pared by 0 bases and J by 7 bases, with 3 bases of the junction left unmatched. The CDR3, as DNA: TGTGCCAGCAGTTTATCGCGGACTAGCGGGAGTAATGAGCAGTTCTTC. The encoded protein is CASSLSRTSGSNEQFF.

This clonotype came up many times. J is TRBJ2-7 and V is TRBV29-1; 8 bases agree with TRBD1. The CDR3 sequence is 13 residues long. V lost 4 bases, J lost 3 bases, and 5 bases stayed unmatched. The germline CDR1 and CDR2 sequences are SQVTM and ANQGSEA. Written as DNA, the CDR3 is TGCAGCGTTGGGACAGGGACGAACTACGAGCAGTACTTC. Its protein product is CSVGTGTNYEQYF.

This clonotype was recorded at least ten times. The V call is TRBV20-1, the J call TRBJ2-3; 10 nucleotides align to TRBD2. Germline V gene data show CDR1 as DFQATT and CDR2 as SNEGSKA (reference sequence). V shed 3 bases and J 8 bases; nucleotides not matched to a gene: 11. The CDR3 consists of 15 residues. The CDR3 loop is CSASLSGRAEGTQYF. The CDR3 nucleotides are TGCAGTGCTAGTTTGAGCGGGAGGGCCGAGGGTACGCAGTATTTT.

This clonotype was picked up one time. This sequence joins TRBV4-1 and TRBJ2-7, with TRBD2 matching 12 bases. Unmatched junction bases numbered 4, after V lost 4 bases and J lost 3 bases. The CDR3 has 15 amino acids. CDR1 is MGHRA, CDR2 YSYEKL, per germline. CDR3 region: CASSRRTSGDYEQYF. The CDR3 bases are TGCGCCAGCAGCCGCCGGACTAGCGGGGACTACGAGCAGTACTTC.

Many counts were recorded for this clonotype. The chain links TRBV12-3 or TRBV12-4 to TRBJ2-7; 9 bases agree with TRBD2. This CDR3 is 15 amino acids long. V was pared by 6 bases and J by 4 bases, with 10 bases of the junction left unmatched. The CDR3 region has the DNA TGTGCCAGCAGCCCGGCCTGGCGGGAGGGTTACGAGCAGTACTTC. Translation gives CASSPAWREGYEQYF.

The sample holds many counts of this clonotype. One end of the junction does not line up with germline, which may come from a read error. The rearrangement links TRBV5-1 to TRBJ2-3; perhaps D is TRBD1 or TRBD2 (6 bases each). This CDR3 has 15 residues. Germline values: CDR1 SGHRS, CDR2 YFSETQ. This CDR3 is CASSLGGRSTDTQYF. In DNA form, the CDR3 reads TGTGCCAGCAGCTTAGGGGGGCGAAGCACAGATACGCAGTATTTT.

This clonotype occurred many times. The rearrangement joins TRBV6-1 to TRBJ2-5; TRBD1 aligns across 12 bases. The ends lost 6 bases at V and 5 bases at J; junction bases unmatched: 10. CDR1 MNHNS and CDR2 SASEGT come from the germline V gene. There are 16 residues in the CDR3. The CDR3 loop is CASRTAGQGAYETQYF. The CDR3 coding sequence is TGTGCCAGCAGGACAGCGGGACAGGGGGCTTATGAGACCCAGTACTTC.

This clonotype occurred many times. The chain has TRBV11-2 and TRBJ2-3; D gene unclear. V was trimmed by 3 bases and J by 0 bases, leaving 10 bases between them. There are 15 residues in the CDR3. From germline, CDR1 is SGHAT and CDR2 FQNNGV. This CDR3 is CASSFSGRSTDTQYF. In DNA, the CDR3 is TGTGCCAGCAGCTTCTCAGGCAGAAGCACAGATACGCAGTATTTT.

This clonotype was picked up many times. The gene calls are TRBV3-1 and TRBJ2-7; D gene ambiguous. This CDR3 region has 15 residues. V dropped 0 bases and J dropped 3 bases, with 12 bases sitting between them. Per the germline V gene, CDR1 is LGHDT and CDR2 is YNNKEL (reference sequence). The CDR3 is CASSQDLGINYEQYF. The CDR3 DNA is TGTGCCAGCAGCCAAGACCTTGGGATTAACTACGAGCAGTACTTC.

The chain couples TRBV6-5 to TRBJ2-2; 9 bases align to TRBD2. Germline-derived CDR1 and CDR2 are MNHEY and SVGAGI. This CDR3 has 16 residues. V lost 0 bases and J lost 4; bases outside the gene matches: 3. The CDR3 region has the DNA TGTGCCAGCAGTTACTCGCCTAGCGGGGCCACCGGGGAGCTGTTTTTT. Amino acid sequence: CASSYSPSGATGELFF.

This rearrangement joins TRBV20-1 to TRBJ2-3; 15 bases are shared with TRBD2. Germline loops: CDR1 DFQATT, CDR2 SNEGSKA (reference sequence). The CDR3 spans 19 residues. J lost 5 bases, V lost 6 bases, and 18 bases had no gene match. The DNA for the CDR3 is TGCAGTGCCGAACAACATATTAACCCGGGACTAGCGGGAGGAGATACGCAGTATTTT. This sequence encodes CSAEQHINPGLAGGDTQYF.

This clonotype was seen only a few times. The chain is built from TRBV4-1 and TRBJ2-3; 10 bases line up with TRBD2. The germline CDR1 and CDR2 sequences are MGHRA and YSYEKL. The CDR3 length is 15 residues. V gave up 5 bases and J gave up 0 bases; unmatched junction bases: 2. CDR3 in DNA: TGCGCCAGCAGCATGACTAGCGGGAGCACAGATACGCAGTATTTT. Protein product: CASSMTSGSTDTQYF.

This clonotype was seen many times. The J gene is TRBJ2-1, the V gene TRBV3-1; 7 bases are a match to TRBD2. Germline CDR1 LGHDT, CDR2 YNNKEL (reference sequence). J lost 9 bases, V lost 1 base, and 3 bases had no gene match. The CDR3 has 13 residues. The chain's CDR3 is CASSQGREGEQFF. The CDR3 nucleotides read TGTGCCAGCAGCCAAGGGAGGGAGGGTGAGCAGTTCTTC.

This clonotype was recorded a few times. The CDR3 loop reads CASKGRSTTNEKLFF. CDR3 DNA sequence: TGCGCCAGCAAAGGCCGAAGCACAACTAATGAAAAACTGTTTTTT. The rearrangement links TRBV5-1 to TRBJ1-4; D remains unclear. Germline V CDR1 and CDR2: SGHRS, YFSETQ. With 6 bases removed from V and 0 bases from J, the gap between germline ends came to 12 bases. This CDR3 spans 15 amino acids.

In the case of this clonotype: Just one base apart from a much larger clone, this may be a read error. V is TRBV7-9 and J is TRBJ1-4; the match to TRBD1 covers 7 bases. This CDR3 comprises 15 residues. Germline CDR1 reads SEHNR; CDR2 reads FQNEAQ (reference sequence). CDR3 loop: CASSLARDSNEELFF. CDR3 bases: TGTGCCAGCAGCTTAGCGAGGGACAGTAATGAAGAACTGTTTTTT.

Many counts were recorded for this clonotype. V gene TRBV28 combines with J gene TRBJ1-5; a weak D match, TRBD1 (6 bases). V gave up 2 bases and J gave up 6 bases, with 14 bases separating them. The germline V gene has CDR1 MDHEN and CDR2 SYDVKM. There are 15 residues in the CDR3. CDR3 sequence: CASSLTVGGAQPQHF. CDR3 in DNA: TGTGCCAGCAGTTTAACAGTCGGGGGGGCTCAGCCCCAGCATTTT.

This clonotype was picked up a small number of times. The V call is TRBV4-3, the J call TRBJ2-3; perhaps TRBD1 as D (5 bases). The germline V gene has CDR1 LGHNA and CDR2 YSLEER. This CDR3 has 15 amino acids. The V and J ends lost 1 base and 1 base respectively, with 9 bases between them. The CDR3 region has the DNA TGCGCCAGCAGCCAAGCGCCGACAGGCACAGATACGCAGTATTTT. Protein: CASSQAPTGTDTQYF.

This clonotype was seen more than once but under ten times. The gene calls are TRBV2 and TRBJ2-5; D is unclear. CDR1 is SNHLY, CDR2 FYNNEI, per germline. Trimming cost V 5 bases and J 5 bases, with 15 bases left between them. The CDR3 has 14 residues. This CDR3 is CASSRERNRETQYF. CDR3 DNA: TGTGCCAGCAGTCGAGAACGCAATAGGGAGACCCAGTACTTC. Full variable domain (rest looked up from reference TRBV2 and TRBJ2-5): EPEVTQTPSHQVTQMGQEVILRCVPISNHLYFYWYRQILGQKVEFLVSFYNNEISEKSEIFDDQFSVERPDGSNFTLKIRSTKLEDSAMYFCASSRERNRETQYFGPGTRLLVL.

Comments on this clonotype: Relative to the germline gene, one junction end is altered; a read error may explain this. This chain connects TRBV2 to TRBJ2-1, with D maybe TRBD2 (5 bases). The CDR3 totals 14 residues. Germline CDR1 and CDR2: SNHLY and FYNNEI. This CDR3 reads CSSSEVRSYNEQFF. The CDR3 region has the DNA TGTTCCAGCTCGGAGGTTCGCTCCTACAATGAGCAGTTCTTC.

This clonotype was observed at least ten times. The genes are TRBV7-2 and TRBJ2-1; D is unresolved. The CDR3 contains 14 residues. Trimming cost V 5 bases and J 0 bases, with 8 bases left between them. Germline V gene data show CDR1 as SGHTA and CDR2 as FQGNSA. CDR3 amino acids: CASSPRGSYNEQFF. The CDR3 DNA follows: TGTGCCAGCAGCCCCCGAGGCTCCTACAATGAGCAGTTCTTC. The variable domain in full, with the rest retrieved from reference TRBV7-2 and TRBJ2-1, is GAGVSQSPSNKVTEKGKDVELRCDPISGHTALYWYRQSLGQGLEFLIYFQGNSAPDKSGLPSDRFSAERTGGSVSTLTIQRTQQEDSAVYLCASSPRGSYNEQFFGPGTRLTVL.

This clonotype was seen at least ten times. V is TRBV20-1 and J is TRBJ2-2; 12 bases fit TRBD2. CDR3 size: 16 residues. J gave up 5 bases and V 5 bases, and 9 bases lay outside the gene matches. Germline values: CDR1 DFQATT, CDR2 SNEGSKA (reference sequence). As DNA, the CDR3 is TGCAGTGCTCGCGCTAGCGGGAGGGAAGGGACCGGGGAGCTGTTTTTT. Translation: CSARASGREGTGELFF.